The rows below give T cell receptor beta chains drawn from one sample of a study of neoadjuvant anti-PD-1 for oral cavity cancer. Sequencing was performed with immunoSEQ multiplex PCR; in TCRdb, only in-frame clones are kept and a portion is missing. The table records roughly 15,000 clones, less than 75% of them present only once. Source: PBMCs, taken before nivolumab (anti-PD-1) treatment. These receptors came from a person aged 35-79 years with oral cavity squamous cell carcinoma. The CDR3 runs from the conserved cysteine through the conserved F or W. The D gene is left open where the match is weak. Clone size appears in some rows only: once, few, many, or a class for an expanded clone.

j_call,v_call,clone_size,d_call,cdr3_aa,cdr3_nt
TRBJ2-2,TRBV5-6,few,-,CASSLGGSTGELFF,TGTGCCAGCAGCTTAGGGGGATCTACCGGGGAGCTGTTTTTT
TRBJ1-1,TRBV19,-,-,CASSTGWRTEAFF,TGTGCCAGTAGCACAGGGTGGAGGACTGAAGCTTTCTTT
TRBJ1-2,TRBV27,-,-,CASSLGGHGYGYTF,TGTGCCAGCAGTTTAGGCGGACACGGCTATGGCTACACCTTC
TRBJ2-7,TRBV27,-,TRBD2,CASNPRTSGVTYEQYF,TGTGCCAGCAACCCACGGACTAGCGGGGTTACCTACGAGCAGTACTTC
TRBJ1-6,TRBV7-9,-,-,CASSLSGNNSPLHF,TGTGCCAGCAGCTTATCCGGTAATAATTCACCCCTCCACTTT
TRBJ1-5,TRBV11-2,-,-,CASSSGVGGNQPQHF,TGTGCCAGCAGCTCCGGAGTGGGAGGCAATCAGCCCCAGCATTTT
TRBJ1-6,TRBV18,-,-,CASSSKNVDNSPLHF,TGTGCCAGCTCCTCTAAGAATGTCGATAATTCACCCCTCCACTTT
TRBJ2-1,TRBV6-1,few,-,CASSEAVTGNEQFF,TGTGCCAGCAGTGAAGCGGTAACAGGGAATGAGCAGTTCTTC
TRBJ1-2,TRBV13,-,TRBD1,CASSRQGLAYGYTF,TGTGCCAGCAGCCGACAGGGTCTCGCCTATGGCTACACCTTC
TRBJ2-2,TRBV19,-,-,CASSIGDAGELFF,TGTGCCAGTAGTATTGGGGACGCCGGGGAGCTGTTTTTT
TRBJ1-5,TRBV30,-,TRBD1,CAWSRGGWQPQHF,TGTGCCTGGAGTAGAGGGGGCTGGCAGCCCCAGCATTTT
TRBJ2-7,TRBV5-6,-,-,CASTRRGGGDEQYF,TGTGCCAGCACCCGACGGGGAGGCGGGGACGAGCAGTACTTC
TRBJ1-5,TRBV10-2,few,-,CASSESLPNQPQHF,TGCGCCAGCAGTGAGTCCTTACCTAATCAGCCCCAGCATTTT
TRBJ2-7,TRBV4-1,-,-,CASSYLRENYEQYF,TGCGCCAGCAGCTACCTCAGGGAGAACTACGAGCAGTACTTC
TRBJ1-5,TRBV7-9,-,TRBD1,CASSSQGTQPQHF,TGTGCCAGCAGTTCACAGGGGACTCAGCCCCAGCATTTT
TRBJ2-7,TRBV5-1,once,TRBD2,CASSLGTSGKQLGFSYEQYF,TGCGCCAGCAGCCTCGGGACTAGCGGGAAACAACTCGGGTTCTCCTACGAGCAGTACTTC
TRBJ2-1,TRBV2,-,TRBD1,CASRDRVGNEQFF,TGTGCCAGCAGGGACAGGGTCGGCAATGAGCAGTTCTTC
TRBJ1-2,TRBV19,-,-,CASSIPGVSYGYTF,TGTGCCAGTAGTATTCCGGGGGTATCCTATGGCTACACCTTC
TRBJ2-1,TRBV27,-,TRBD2,CASSPSPPTSGRTSSSYNEQFF,TGTGCCAGCAGCCCCTCCCCCCCGACTAGCGGGAGAACTTCGAGCTCCTACAATGAGCAGTTCTTC
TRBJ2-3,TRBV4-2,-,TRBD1,CASSQDRRQGRNTQYF,TGTGCCAGCAGCCAAGATCGTAGACAGGGGCGGAATACGCAGTATTTT
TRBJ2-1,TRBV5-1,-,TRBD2,CASSFLGTSGSEAEQFF,TGCGCCAGCAGCTTCCTCGGGACTAGCGGGAGTGAAGCTGAGCAGTTCTTC
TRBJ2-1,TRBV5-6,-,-,CASSRRTVVSYNEQFF,TGTGCCAGCAGCCGGAGGACAGTCGTATCCTACAATGAGCAGTTCTTC
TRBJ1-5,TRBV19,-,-,CASSIGGSNQPQHF,TGTGCCAGTAGTATCGGTGGTAGCAATCAGCCCCAGCATTTT
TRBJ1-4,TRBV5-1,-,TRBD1,CASSLGTGDNEKLFF,TGCGCCAGCAGCTTGGGGACAGGGGATAATGAAAAACTGTTTTTT
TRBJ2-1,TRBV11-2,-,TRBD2,CASSWGTSGGNEQFF,TGTGCCAGCAGCTGGGGGACTAGCGGGGGCAATGAGCAGTTCTTC
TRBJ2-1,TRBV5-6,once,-,CASSILAGTGSNEQFF,TGTGCCAGCAGCATTTTGGCGGGAACCGGGTCCAATGAGCAGTTCTTC
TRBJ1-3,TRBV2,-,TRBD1,CASSRDSSSGNTIYF,TGTGCCAGCAGTAGGGACAGCAGCTCTGGAAACACCATATATTTT
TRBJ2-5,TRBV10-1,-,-,CASSESWGGAETQYF,TGCGCCAGCAGTGAATCTTGGGGGGGCGCTGAGACCCAGTACTTC
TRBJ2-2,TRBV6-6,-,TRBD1,CASSLTGGTGELFF,TGTGCCAGCAGTTTGACAGGGGGAACCGGGGAGCTGTTTTTT
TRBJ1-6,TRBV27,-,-,CASSLGINYNSPLHF,TGTGCCAGCAGTTTAGGGATTAACTATAATTCACCCCTCCACTTT
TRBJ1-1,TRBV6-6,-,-,CASLPGGRVNTEAFF,TGTGCCAGCCTCCCTGGAGGCAGGGTGAACACTGAAGCTTTCTTT
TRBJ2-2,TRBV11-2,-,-,CASIPVGATGTGELFF,TGTGCCAGCATTCCGGTCGGGGCTACAGGAACCGGGGAGCTGTTTTTT
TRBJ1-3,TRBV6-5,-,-,CASSFFGQKDTIYF,TGTGCCAGCAGTTTCTTCGGACAGAAGGACACCATATATTTT
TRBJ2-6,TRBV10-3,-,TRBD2,CAIPRRFGTRLSSGANVLTF,TGTGCCATCCCCCGGAGGTTCGGGACTAGACTGAGCTCTGGGGCCAACGTCCTGACTTTC
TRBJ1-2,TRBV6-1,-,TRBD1,CASSRDSYGYTF,TGTGCCAGCAGCCGGGACAGCTATGGCTACACCTTC
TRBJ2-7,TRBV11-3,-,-,CASSRDAHTQYF,TGTGCCAGCAGCAGGGATGCACACACACAGTACTTC
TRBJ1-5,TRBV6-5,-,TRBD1,CASTGGYRGHQPQHF,TGTGCCAGCACAGGAGGTTACAGGGGGCATCAGCCCCAGCATTTT
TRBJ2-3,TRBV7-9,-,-,CASSLSGGTDTQYF,TGTGCCAGCAGCTTATCGGGCGGCACAGATACGCAGTATTTT
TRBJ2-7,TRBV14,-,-,CASSQVRSSYEQYF,TGTGCCAGCAGCCAAGTTAGGAGCTCCTACGAGCAGTACTTC
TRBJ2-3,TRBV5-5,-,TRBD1,CASSPGTGRSDTQYF,TGTGCCAGCAGCCCCGGGACAGGGCGTTCAGATACGCAGTATTTT
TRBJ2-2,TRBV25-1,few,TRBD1,CASSDFRTGTGELFF,TGTGCCAGCAGTGATTTTCGGACAGGGACCGGGGAGCTGTTTTTT
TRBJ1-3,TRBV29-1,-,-,CSVEMGSGNTIYF,TGCAGCGTTGAAATGGGATCTGGAAACACCATATATTTT
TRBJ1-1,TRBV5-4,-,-,CASSPRQENTEAFF,TGTGCCAGCAGCCCAAGACAGGAGAACACTGAAGCTTTCTTT
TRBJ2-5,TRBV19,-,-,CASSRVGSGQETQYF,TGTGCCAGTAGTCGGGTCGGTAGCGGTCAAGAGACCCAGTACTTC
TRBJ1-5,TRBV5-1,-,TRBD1,CASSSQGMIRGPQHF,TGCGCCAGCAGCTCACAGGGGATGATCCGAGGGCCCCAGCATTTT